This entry features one T cell receptor beta chain sequence. This clonotype showed up many times. Its antigen specificity is not known. No quality values exist for individual bases; no much larger clone is one base distant. CDR1 and CDR2, looked up from the germline V gene, are SGHTA and FQGNSA. The CDR3 sequence holds 18 residues, the cysteine and phenylalanine included. The only DNA kept is the CDR3, 54 bases in frame from the first base. The germline ends are 18 bases apart after V is trimmed by 0 bases and J by 0 bases. The data were obtained in a study of blood T cells in healthy people across ages (dated by TCRdb to between 2015 and 2016). Regarding the complete study: In model experiments, roughly one uniquely barcoded TCR beta cDNA molecule per two T cells was captured by template switching. Age-related changes in TCR beta repertoire diversity were measured in the study by deep sequencing normalized with unique cDNA molecular identifiers. The donors were split into four age groups: young (average about 16 years), middle-aged (roughly 40), aged (roughly 65) and long-lived (about 74). The study analyzed two additional independent replicas of 1 million unique cDNA reads from the same blood draw for two donors, one aged 18 to 30 and one aged 80 or older. To avoid experimental bias, donors of different ages were spread randomly across the sequencing lanes.

Systemically healthy Caucasian individuals from Russia, around 38 in total and aged about 6 to 95 years, were included as donors. Ten milliliters of peripheral blood were drawn from each donor into EDTA-treated Vacutainer tubes. Ficoll-Paque density-gradient centrifugation was used to isolate PBMCs, with at least 6.5 million per sample. Trizol reagent was used to extract total RNA from the PBMCs, yielding at least 5.5 micrograms per sample. The percentages of naive CD45RAhigh/CD27high T cells were determined by flow cytometry on a PBMC aliquot from every donor. Broad study findings and their caveats: Observed TCR beta diversity per million T cells fell roughly linearly with age, and a significant reduction was already apparent by age about 43. The long-lived group showed more naive CD4+ T cells, fewer expanded clones and increased TCR diversity than the aged group, suggesting age selection. Total diversity estimates from one million sequenced T cells were considered lower bounds and underestimates. Donor CMV infection status was unknown, potentially confounding age-related changes in expanded clonotypes. Bulk unsorted PBMC profiling prevented conclusive comparison of naive and antigen-experienced compartments. The percentage of naive T cells measured by flow cytometry correlated strongly with observed TCR beta diversity.

Libraries were prepared through 5' RACE. This sample was sequenced with an Illumina HiSeq 2500. A second PCR of roughly 6 to 11 cycles was run with a J-beta primer mix and a sample-barcoded 5' primer. A template-switch 5' adaptor carrying 12 random nucleotides introduced a unique molecular identifier onto each TCR beta cDNA molecule. At least 2.5 million CDR3-containing paired-end reads were obtained from each sample. First-strand cDNA was synthesized from all RNA with the Mint cDNA synthesis kit, primed by a TRBC-specific oligonucleotide. After uracil-DNA glycosylase treatment, a first 18-cycle PCR used universal primers M1SS and BC2_uni_R on all cDNA. In the authors' own workflow: Each sample was normalized by randomly selecting 1 million high-quality reads, each carrying a distinct molecular identifier. Instead of being binned into consensus sequences, reads that shared molecular identifiers were thrown out. MiTCR, set to a Q25 quality threshold and the strictest error-elimination algorithm, was used for CDR3 identification, clonotype clustering and error correction. Lower-bound total TCR beta diversity was estimated with a nonparametric unseen species model using Euler transformation. TCRdb trimmed the raw reads at Q25, called clones with MiXCR and kept productive beta chains. CDR3 protein duplicates are merged, each entry listing the most common genes and DNA. TCRdb, not the authors, supplied the V and J calls. The sample table shows roughly 790,000 distinct CDR3 sequences, and roughly 47% are seen once. Less than 25% of the sample comes from the top ten.

The source material was blood. The sequence is built from TRBV7-2 and TRBJ2-7; there is no confident call for the D gene. The receptor was derived from an older woman in good health. The sequenced DNA is TGTGCCAGCAGCTTAGCGCCGTATGCAGGCCTACTCTCCTACGAGCAGTACTTC. Its translation reads: CASSLAPYAGLLSYEQYF.